This is a list of T cell receptor beta chains from one sample in a study of T-cell reconstitution after alpha-beta-depleted transplantation in children. TCRdb used MiXCR to reprocess the PCR reads, holding one entry per CDR3 protein. Seen here are some 310,000 distinct CDR3 sequences, around 25% observed once, and the top ten hold about a tenth. The sample here was PBMCs, mostly from graft donor cells, taken 180 days after TCRalphabeta/CD19-depleted stem cell transplant. These receptors were collected from a male patient younger than 18 who had a stem cell transplant for acute lymphoblastic leukemia, so the T cells may come from the graft donor. Each CDR3 is given with its conserved first and last residue. D genes are given only for firm matches. Not all rows give a size; the values are once, few, many and, for expanded clones, a class.

j_call v_call clone_size d_call cdr3_nt cdr3_aa
TRBJ1-1 TRBV3-1 few TRBD1 TGTGCCAGCAGCCAAGGCCCCGGGACAGGGGGCACTGAAGCTTTCTTT CASSQGPGTGGTEAFF
TRBJ2-4 TRBV18 NA NA TGTGCCAGCTCACCAATTACCGGGGGTTCCAAAAACATTCAGTACTTC CASSPITGGSKNIQYF
TRBJ2-7 TRBV29-1 few NA TGCAGCGTTTCGGGAGTGGTTTCCTACGAGCAGTACTTC CSVSGVVSYEQYF
TRBJ2-7 TRBV4-2 NA TRBD2 TGTGCCCGGACTAGCGCGTCCTACGAGCAGTACTTC CARTSASYEQYF
TRBJ2-5 TRBV3-1 NA TRBD2 TGTGCCAGCAGCCAAAACCTAGCGGGAGCGGAGACCCAGTACTTC CASSQNLAGAETQYF
TRBJ2-1 TRBV5-5 NA TRBD2 TGTGCCAGCAGACCCGGGACAGTTCTAGCGGGAGGGCCGGGAGAGCAGTTCTTC CASRPGTVLAGGPGEQFF
TRBJ1-1 TRBV10-3 NA TRBD1 TGTGCCATCAGTGGTCCCGGGACAGGGGCGGTGGCTGAAGCTTTCTTT CAISGPGTGAVAEAFF
TRBJ2-7 TRBV7-6 NA NA TGTGCCAGCAGCCCGGACCCTGGGACGGGAGCCTACGAGCAGTACTTC CASSPDPGTGAYEQYF
TRBJ2-1 TRBV5-1 NA TRBD2 TGCGCCAGCAGCGGCCAAGGACTAGCGATCCCGAAGCAGTTCTTC CASSGQGLAIPKQFF
TRBJ2-3 TRBV20-1 few NA TGCAGTGCCCCGAGGGGGGATACGCAGTATTTT CSAPRGDTQYF
TRBJ2-5 TRBV10-3 few NA TGTGCCATCAGTGATCTGTACCAAGAGACCCAGTACTTC CAISDLYQETQYF
TRBJ2-7 TRBV5-1 NA NA TGCGCCAGCTGCTGCCGGACAAATACCTTCTACGAGCAGTACTTC CASCCRTNTFYEQYF
TRBJ1-1 TRBV20-1 few NA TGCAGTGCTCCCGGAGGCCAAGGGACCACTGAAGCTTTCTTT CSAPGGQGTTEAFF
TRBJ2-2 TRBV5-1 few TRBD1 TGCGCCAGCAGCCTGGGACAGTACACCGGGGAGCTGTTTTTT CASSLGQYTGELFF
TRBJ2-1 TRBV20-1 NA NA TGCAGTGCTAATAGCGGTCCGAGGGTGAGTGAGCAGTTCTTC CSANSGPRVSEQFF
TRBJ1-1 TRBV7-8 few NA TGTGCCAGCAGCTCGTTACAGGCCCATATGAACACTGAAGCTTTCTTT CASSSLQAHMNTEAFF
TRBJ1-2 TRBV29-1 few NA TGCAGCGTTGGCAGGGTAGGGGACTATGGCTACACCTTC CSVGRVGDYGYTF
TRBJ2-7 TRBV4-1 few NA TGCGCCAGCAGCGTATCGAGCCGGGCCGTGGGACTCTACGAGCAGTACTTC CASSVSSRAVGLYEQYF
TRBJ2-5 TRBV4-1 NA NA TGCGCCAGCAGCCATGGACACCGGACAGAAGAGACCCAGTACTTC CASSHGHRTEETQYF
TRBJ1-5 TRBV13 NA NA TGTGCCAGCAGCTTAGGCCCACCAGGGGTTCTAAATCAGCCCCAGCATTTT CASSLGPPGVLNQPQHF
TRBJ2-5 TRBV29-1 few TRBD2 TGCAGCGACAGCCCACTAGCGACCCGGGGGACCCAGTACTTC CSDSPLATRGTQYF
TRBJ1-1 TRBV20-1 NA NA TGCAGTGCCCCACGCTCGGGCATGAACACTGAAGCTTTCTTT CSAPRSGMNTEAFF
TRBJ2-2 TRBV5-1 NA NA TGCGCCAGCGGTCCGCGATTGGGTACAGGGAACACCGGGGAGCTGTTTTTT CASGPRLGTGNTGELFF
TRBJ1-5 TRBV28 NA TRBD1 TGTGCCAGCTCCGACAGGGGATATAATCAGCCCCAGCATTTT CASSDRGYNQPQHF
TRBJ2-2 TRBV12-3/TRBV12-4 few NA TGTGCCGCCCGGATCTGGCCGAACACCGGGGAGCTGTTTTTT CAARIWPNTGELFF
TRBJ2-2 TRBV5-1 NA NA TGCGCCAGCAGCTTGGGGACAGTGTTCGGAAACACCGGGGAGCTGTTTTTT CASSLGTVFGNTGELFF
TRBJ2-5 TRBV12-3/TRBV12-4 many NA TGTGCCAGCAGTCCCCGGGGATATAGGACCCAGTACTTC CASSPRGYRTQYF
TRBJ2-5 TRBV15 few NA TGTGCCACCAGCAGAGATCGGGGGCAGGAGACCCAGTACTTC CATSRDRGQETQYF
TRBJ2-3 TRBV5-1 many NA TGCGCCAGCAGCTTGGCTACAGATACGCAGTATTTT CASSLATDTQYF
TRBJ1-1 TRBV12-3/TRBV12-4 few TRBD1 TGTGCCAGCAGGGGGACAGCCACTGAAGCTTTCTTT CASRGTATEAFF
TRBJ2-5 TRBV20-1 few NA TGCAGTGCTAGATGGGGGCTGGAGACCCAGTACTTC CSARWGLETQYF
TRBJ1-2 TRBV3-1 NA NA TGTGCCAGCAGCGCAGGGAGGGGCTATGGCTACACCTTC CASSAGRGYGYTF
TRBJ2-7 TRBV7-6 few NA TGTGCCAGCAGCTTATTTACCGAGCAGTACTTC CASSLFTEQYF
TRBJ2-7 TRBV27 few TRBD2 TGTGCCAGCACTCGCCGGACTAGCGGGAGAGGGTTTTTAGGCGAGCAGTACTTC CASTRRTSGRGFLGEQYF
TRBJ1-2 TRBV29-1 NA NA TGCAGCGTTGAAACTGGGAGTGGTGGCTACACCTTC CSVETGSGGYTF
TRBJ1-4 TRBV7-2 few TRBD1 TGTGCCAGCAGCTCCCAGGGGGCATTCTATGAAAAACTGTTTTTT CASSSQGAFYEKLFF
TRBJ2-1 TRBV2 once NA TGTGCCAGCAGTGAAAACTACTACAATGAGCAGTTCTTC CASSENYYNEQFF
TRBJ2-7 TRBV2 NA NA TGTGCCAGCAGTGAAGTCGCCAGGGACTACGAGCAGTACTTC CASSEVARDYEQYF
TRBJ2-5 TRBV18 few NA TGTGCCAGCTCACCAAAGCGGGACAGTAGGACCCAGTACTTC CASSPKRDSRTQYF
TRBJ2-7 TRBV12-3/TRBV12-4 NA NA TGTGCCTGCTGTTTTGAACAGTGGAACTATATTAGGCCCTACGAGCAGTACTTC CACCFEQWNYIRPYEQYF
TRBJ1-2 TRBV14 NA NA TGTGCCAGCAGCCGACACCTCAACTATGGCTACACCTTC CASSRHLNYGYTF
TRBJ2-2 TRBV7-2 NA TRBD2 TGTGCCAGCAGAATACCGGGGGGTGTCATCGGGGAGCTGTTTTTT CASRIPGGVIGELFF
TRBJ2-1 TRBV5-1 NA TRBD2 TGCGCCAGCAGCCCGGGACTAGCGGGAGGAAGGACCTACAATGAGCAGTTCTTC CASSPGLAGGRTYNEQFF
TRBJ2-4 TRBV7-2 few NA TGTGCCAGCAGTTCACTTATTCTAGCCAAAAACATTCAGTACTTC CASSSLILAKNIQYF
TRBJ2-3 TRBV7-3 NA NA TGTGCCAGCAGCTCCAGGGACGGACGCACAGATACGCAGTATTTT CASSSRDGRTDTQYF
TRBJ1-1 TRBV9 NA TRBD1 TGTGCCAGCAGCGAGGACAGGCAGAACACTGAAGCTTTCTTT CASSEDRQNTEAFF
TRBJ2-3 TRBV2 NA NA TGTGCCAGCGGCGGGAGCACAGATACGCAGTATTTT CASGGSTDTQYF
TRBJ2-7 TRBV7-8 few TRBD2 TGTGCCAGCAGCTCGATACTAGCGGGAGGTAGTGAGCAGTACTTC CASSSILAGGSEQYF
TRBJ1-5 TRBV27 few TRBD1 TGTGCCAGCAGTTTGCGCACAGGGGGGAGCAATCAGCCCCAGCATTTT CASSLRTGGSNQPQHF
TRBJ2-5 TRBV5-1 few NA TGCGCCAGCGGAGGACTACCGCCGGAGACCCAGTACTTC CASGGLPPETQYF
TRBJ2-5 TRBV7-3 NA TRBD2 TGTGCCAGCAGCTTGGCGGGAGTACGGGAGACCCAGTACTTC CASSLAGVRETQYF
TRBJ1-1 TRBV20-1 NA NA TGCAGTGCTAGTGTCGGACCAAACACTGAAGCTTTCTTT CSASVGPNTEAFF
TRBJ2-4 TRBV29-1 few NA TGCAGCGAACCAGGGCTAGCCAAAAACATTCAGTACTTC CSEPGLAKNIQYF
TRBJ1-3 TRBV6-1 few NA TGTGCCAGCGTGCGAGCGGGGGCGCGAAGCTCTGGAAACACCATATATTTT CASVRAGARSSGNTIYF
TRBJ2-7 TRBV20-1 few TRBD1 TGCAGTGCTAGAGCCGGGACAGGGGACTACGAGCAGTACTTC CSARAGTGDYEQYF
TRBJ2-3 TRBV9 few NA TGTGCCAGCAGCGTAAACGGGGAAACAGATACGCAGTATTTT CASSVNGETDTQYF
TRBJ2-2 TRBV7-4 NA TRBD1 TGTGCCAGCAGCTTAGCGCGAAACAGGGGACACACCGGGGAGCTGTTTTTT CASSLARNRGHTGELFF